This TCR beta chain is drawn from a study of blood T cell repertoires in COVID-19. Study details: Acute-phase and convalescent COVID-19 samples originated in the United States, Italy and Spain. Sources were T cells, B-cell-depleted T cells, or PBMCs; the material itself was cDNA or gDNA.

This clone has just one count. As processed by the authors: Reference gene primer amplification gave nucleated cell count estimates. Libraries were prepared by immunoSEQ multiplex PCR; TCRdb keeps only in-frame clonotypes and omits some of them. V and J calls and clone size are given by that table; D and trimming were obtained from the DNA. This sample carries 120,000 to 150,000 clones, around nine tenths of them seen once, and the ten largest clones take approximately 2.4%. The V gene's germline CDR1 is SGHTA and CDR2 FQGNSA. This CDR3 contains 13 residues. Losses at the gene ends were 3 bases for V and 3 bases for J; bases not matched to a gene: 1.

The rearrangement links TRBV7-2 to TRBJ2-7; TRBD2 aligns across 8 bases. Sequences were obtained from peripheral blood. The TCR sequence derives from a human donor in a cohort sampled during active COVID-19. CDR3 in DNA: TGTGCCAGCAGCTTCGGGGGGGGCTACGAGCAGTACTTC. This sequence encodes CASSFGGGYEQYF.